The 13 T cell receptor beta chains in this list originate from one sample, sequenced in a study of control samples from healthy donors and cancer patients. The method was immunoSEQ multiplex PCR; TCRdb's version includes in-frame clones alone and lacks a portion of them. The repertoire holds 250,000 to 300,000 clones, about four fifths seen once, with about 14% in the top ten. Sequencing was done on a sample of PBMCs. All receptors come from a woman in her sixties with lung cancer.

The chain has TRBV18 and TRBJ1-3; D is possibly TRBD1 (6 bases). Germline assignment: CDR1 KGHSH and CDR2 LQKENI. V was pared by 2 bases and J by 4 bases, with 15 bases between. The CDR3 runs 16 residues. The CDR3 bases are TGTGCCAGCTCACCAGTTCGGGGGCCCTCGGGAAACACCATATATTTT. Its translation is CASSPVRGPSGNTIYF.

The chain uses TRBV19 and TRBJ2-2; 10 bases line up with TRBD2. This CDR3 spans 15 amino acids. Germline assignment: CDR1 LNHDA and CDR2 SQIVND (reference sequence). Trimming at V came to 7 bases and at J to 4 bases, leaving 6 bases not matched to a gene. CDR3 in DNA: TGTGCCAGTAAAGCGGGGGGGCGGACCACCGGGGAGCTGTTTTTT. As protein: CASKAGGRTTGELFF.

The J gene is TRBJ1-5, the V gene TRBV12-5; unclear D gene. V was shortened by 6 bases and J by 9 bases, with 12 bases between the two germline ends. The CDR3 loop spans 12 amino acids. Germline CDR1 and CDR2: LGHNT and FRNRAP. The CDR3 coding sequence is TGTGCTAGTGGCGGGTTAGATAGGCCCCAGCATTTT. This gives the protein CASGGLDRPQHF.

The chain employs TRBV11-2 and TRBJ1-2, with no clear D. The ends were cut back, 1 base at V and 2 bases at J, with 5 bases in the middle. The CDR3 runs 13 residues. Looked up from germline, CDR1 is SGHAT and CDR2 is FQNNGV. The DNA of the CDR3 is TGTGCCAGCAGCTTAGCTGAGAACTATGGCTACACCTTC. Translation: CASSLAENYGYTF.

This chain links TRBV14 with TRBJ1-2; TRBD1 agrees at 8 bases. The germline CDR1 and CDR2 sequences are SGHDN and FVKESK. CDR3 size: 17 residues. After removal of 6 bases from V and 7 bases from J, the junction contained 19 bases not matched to a gene. As DNA, the CDR3 is TGTGCCAGCAGTCGGATTCCCTCCGGACAGGGCGAGGGTGGCTACACCTTC. Encoded protein: CASSRIPSGQGEGGYTF. The variable domain in full, with the rest retrieved from reference TRBV14 and TRBJ1-2, is EAGVTQFPSHSVIEKGQTVTLRCDPISGHDNLYWYRRVMGKEIKFLLHFVKESKQDESGMPNNRFLAERTGGTYSTLKVQPAELEDSGVYFCASSRIPSGQGEGGYTFGSGTRLTVV.

CDR3 amino acids: CASGLSRPNTEAFF. CDR3 nucleotide sequence: TGTGCCAGCGGGCTCAGTAGGCCCAACACTGAAGCTTTCTTT. V is TRBV28 and J is TRBJ1-1; D is ambiguous. Germline V lookup: CDR1 MDHEN, CDR2 SYDVKM. The V gene lost 8 bases and the J gene lost 2 bases, with 15 bases spanning the gap. CDR3 length equals 14 residues. Full variable domain (rest looked up from reference TRBV28 and TRBJ1-1): DVKVTQSSRYLVKRTGEKVFLECVQDMDHENMFWYRQDPGLGLRLIYFSYDVKMKEKGDIPEGYSVSREKKERFSLILESASTNQTSMYLCASGLSRPNTEAFFGQGTRLTVV.

The rearrangement uses TRBV7-9 and TRBJ2-5; D gene uncertain. V lost 7 bases and J 2 bases, leaving 8 bases between the germline ends. This CDR3 has 12 residues. Germline V gene sequence: CDR1 SEHNR, CDR2 FQNEAQ (reference sequence). CDR3 residues: CASTSQQETQYF. The CDR3 DNA follows: TGTGCCAGCACCAGCCAGCAAGAGACCCAGTACTTC.

CDR3 in amino acids: CASSLPRDTYNEQFF. Here the CDR3 DNA reads TGTGCCAGCAGCCTCCCTCGCGACACCTACAATGAGCAGTTCTTC. The chain recombines TRBV7-9 with TRBJ2-1; D not certain. The CDR3 loop spans 15 amino acids. V was shortened by 5 bases and J by 2 bases, with 13 bases between the two germline ends. Germline V gene sequence: CDR1 SEHNR, CDR2 FQNEAQ (reference sequence).

The genes are TRBV3-1 (or the pseudogene TRBV3-2) and TRBJ2-3, with 10 bases that match TRBD2. From germline, CDR1 is LGHDT and CDR2 YNNKEL (reference sequence). Unmatched junction bases numbered 2, after V lost 4 bases and J lost 4 bases. This CDR3 spans 14 amino acids. This CDR3 is CASSPGTSADTQYF. In DNA, the CDR3 is TGTGCCAGCAGCCCCGGGACTAGCGCAGATACGCAGTATTTT.

This clone appeared a single time. V usage is TRBV28 and J usage is TRBJ2-5; D perhaps matches TRBD2 (6 bases). V dropped 2 bases and J dropped 4 bases, with 11 bases sitting between them. The CDR3 consists of 14 residues. Germline values: CDR1 MDHEN, CDR2 SYDVKM. CDR3 bases: TGTGCCAGCAGTTTAGTAGGGACTCTAGAGACCCAGTACTTC. Encoded protein: CASSLVGTLETQYF.

This chain connects TRBV10-2 to TRBJ1-6; possibly TRBD1 for D (5 bases). This CDR3 region has 15 residues. Looked up from germline, CDR1 is WSHSY and CDR2 is SAAADI. Trimming removed 2 bases from V and 7 bases from J, with 12 bases in between. The CDR3: CASSEMGTSNSPLHF. For the CDR3, the DNA is TGCGCCAGCAGTGAGATGGGGACCTCGAATTCACCCCTCCACTTT.

The rearrangement uses TRBV6-5 and TRBJ2-1; 7 bases are a match to TRBD2. In germline, CDR1 is MNHEY, CDR2 SVGAGI. With 4 bases clipped from V and 4 bases from J, the junction kept 10 bases outside the gene matches. This CDR3 comprises 16 residues. CDR3 bases: TGTGCCAGCAGTTCAGAACCTAGCGGAACTTACAATGAGCAGTTCTTC. Encoded protein: CASSSEPSGTYNEQFF.

This clone was recorded once. This chain joins TRBV5-1 and TRBJ2-2; no firm D call. This CDR3 is built from 16 residues. CDR1 SGHRS and CDR2 YFSETQ come from the germline V gene. The V and J ends lost 2 bases and 0 bases respectively, with 11 bases between them. CDR3 nucleotide sequence: TGCGCCAGCAGCTTAGAGAACATAGCGAACACCGGGGAGCTGTTTTTT. Residues: CASSLENIANTGELFF.